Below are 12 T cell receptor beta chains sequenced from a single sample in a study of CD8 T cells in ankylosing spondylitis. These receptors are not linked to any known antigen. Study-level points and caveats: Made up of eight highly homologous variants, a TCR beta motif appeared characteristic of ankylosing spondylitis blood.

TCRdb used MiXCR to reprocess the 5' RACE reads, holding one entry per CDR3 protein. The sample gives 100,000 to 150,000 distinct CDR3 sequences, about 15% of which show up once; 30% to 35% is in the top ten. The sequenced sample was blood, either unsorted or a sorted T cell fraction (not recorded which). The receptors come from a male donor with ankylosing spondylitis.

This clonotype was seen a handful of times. CDR3 bases: TGCGCCAGCAGCTATAACACCGGGGAGCTGTTTTTT. It codes for CASSYNTGELFF. The gene calls are TRBV5-1 and TRBJ2-2; D is unresolved. The CDR3 sequence is 12 residues long. V lost 3 bases and J lost 2, with 2 bases in between. Looked up from germline, CDR1 is SGHRS and CDR2 is YFSETQ.

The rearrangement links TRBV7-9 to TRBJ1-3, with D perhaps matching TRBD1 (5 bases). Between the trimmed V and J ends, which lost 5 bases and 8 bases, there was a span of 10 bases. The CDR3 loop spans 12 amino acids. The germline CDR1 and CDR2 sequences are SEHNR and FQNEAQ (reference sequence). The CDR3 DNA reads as TGTGCCAGCAGCCCGGGGGGAGACACCATATATTTT. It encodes CASSPGGDTIYF.

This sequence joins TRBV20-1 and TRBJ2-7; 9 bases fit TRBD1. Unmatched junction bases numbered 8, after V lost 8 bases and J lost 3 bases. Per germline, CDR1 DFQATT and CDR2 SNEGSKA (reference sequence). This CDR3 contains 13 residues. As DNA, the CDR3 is TGCAGTTGCCCGGACAGGGGATTCTACGAGCAGTACTTC. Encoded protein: CSCPDRGFYEQYF.

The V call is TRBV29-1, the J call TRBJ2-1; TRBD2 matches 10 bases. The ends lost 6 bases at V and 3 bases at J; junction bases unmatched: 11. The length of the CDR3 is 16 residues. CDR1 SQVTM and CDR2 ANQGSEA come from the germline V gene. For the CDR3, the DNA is TGCAGCGTCGAGTTAGTAGCGGGAGGCCACTACAATGAGCAGTTCTTC. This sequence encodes CSVELVAGGHYNEQFF.

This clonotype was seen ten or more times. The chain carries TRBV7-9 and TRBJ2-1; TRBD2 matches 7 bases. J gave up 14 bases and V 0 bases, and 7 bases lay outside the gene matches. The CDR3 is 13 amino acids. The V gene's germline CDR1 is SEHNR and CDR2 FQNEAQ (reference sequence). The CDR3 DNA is TGTGCCAGCAGCTTAGCCGGTGAGCGGGGAGAGTTCTTC. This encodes CASSLAGERGEFF.

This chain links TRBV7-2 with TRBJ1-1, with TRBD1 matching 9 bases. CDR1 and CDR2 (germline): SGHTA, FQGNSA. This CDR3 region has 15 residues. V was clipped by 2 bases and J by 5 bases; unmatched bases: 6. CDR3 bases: TGTGCCAGCAGCTTATGGGGACAGGGTAGGACTGAAGCTTTCTTT. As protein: CASSLWGQGRTEAFF.

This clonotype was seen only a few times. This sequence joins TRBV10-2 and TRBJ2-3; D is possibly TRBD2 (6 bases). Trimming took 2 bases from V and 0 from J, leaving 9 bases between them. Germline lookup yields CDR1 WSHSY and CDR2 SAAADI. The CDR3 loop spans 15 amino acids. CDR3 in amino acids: CASSEAGSSTDTQYF. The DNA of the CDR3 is TGCGCCAGCAGTGAGGCGGGATCTAGCACAGATACGCAGTATTTT.

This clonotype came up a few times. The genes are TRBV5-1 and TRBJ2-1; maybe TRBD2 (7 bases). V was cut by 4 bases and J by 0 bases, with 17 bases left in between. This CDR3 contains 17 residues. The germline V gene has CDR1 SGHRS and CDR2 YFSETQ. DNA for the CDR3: TGCGCCAGCAGCCTCGTGGGGGGGCCAAGCTCCTACAATGAGCAGTTCTTC. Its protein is CASSLVGGPSSYNEQFF.

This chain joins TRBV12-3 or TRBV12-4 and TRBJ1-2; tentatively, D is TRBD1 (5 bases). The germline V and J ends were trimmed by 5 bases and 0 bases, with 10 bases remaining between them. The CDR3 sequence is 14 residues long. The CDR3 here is CASSRTFANYGYTF. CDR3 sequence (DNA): TGTGCCAGCAGTCGGACATTTGCTAACTATGGCTACACCTTC.

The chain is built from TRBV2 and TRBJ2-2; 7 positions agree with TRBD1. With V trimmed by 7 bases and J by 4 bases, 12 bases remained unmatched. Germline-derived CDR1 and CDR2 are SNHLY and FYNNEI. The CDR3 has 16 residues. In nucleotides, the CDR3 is TGTGCCAGCACCGAGGAGGTACAGGGGTTCACCGGGGAGCTGTTTTTT. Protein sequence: CASTEEVQGFTGELFF.

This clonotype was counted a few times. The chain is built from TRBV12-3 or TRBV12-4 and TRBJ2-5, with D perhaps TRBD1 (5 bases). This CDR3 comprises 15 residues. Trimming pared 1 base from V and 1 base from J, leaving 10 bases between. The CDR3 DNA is TGTGCCAGCAGTTTAGTGGATGACAGCCAAGAGACCCAGTACTTC. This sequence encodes CASSLVDDSQETQYF.

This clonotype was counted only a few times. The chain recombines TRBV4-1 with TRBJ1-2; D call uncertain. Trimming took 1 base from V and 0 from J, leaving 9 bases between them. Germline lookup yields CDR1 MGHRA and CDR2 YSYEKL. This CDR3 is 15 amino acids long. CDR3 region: CASSQVEGANYGYTF. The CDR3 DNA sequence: TGCGCCAGCAGCCAAGTGGAGGGAGCTAACTATGGCTACACCTTC.